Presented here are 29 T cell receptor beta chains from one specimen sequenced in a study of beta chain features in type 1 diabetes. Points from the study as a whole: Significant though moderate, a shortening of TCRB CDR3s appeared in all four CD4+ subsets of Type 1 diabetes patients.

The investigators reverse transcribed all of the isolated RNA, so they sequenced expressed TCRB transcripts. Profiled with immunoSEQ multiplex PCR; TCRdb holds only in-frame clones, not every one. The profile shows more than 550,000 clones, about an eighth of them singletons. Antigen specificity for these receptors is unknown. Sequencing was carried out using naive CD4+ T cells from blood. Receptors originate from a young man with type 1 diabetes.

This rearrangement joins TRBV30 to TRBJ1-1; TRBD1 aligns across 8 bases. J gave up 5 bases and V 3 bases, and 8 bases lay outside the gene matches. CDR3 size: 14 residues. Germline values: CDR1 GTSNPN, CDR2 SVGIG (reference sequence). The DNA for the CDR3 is TGTGCCTGGAGGGGAGACAGGGGTTTAACTGAAGCTTTCTTT. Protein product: CAWRGDRGLTEAFF.

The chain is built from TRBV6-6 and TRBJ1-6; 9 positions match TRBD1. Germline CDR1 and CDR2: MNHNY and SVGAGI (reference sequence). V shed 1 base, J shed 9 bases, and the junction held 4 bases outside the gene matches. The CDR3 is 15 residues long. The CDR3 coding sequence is TGTGCCAGCAGTTACTACAGGGGGCCGATTTCACCCCTCCACTTT. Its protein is CASSYYRGPISPLHF.

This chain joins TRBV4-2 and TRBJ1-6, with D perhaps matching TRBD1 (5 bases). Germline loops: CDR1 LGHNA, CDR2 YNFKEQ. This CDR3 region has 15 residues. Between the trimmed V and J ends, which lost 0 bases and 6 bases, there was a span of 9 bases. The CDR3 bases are TGTGCCAGCAGCCAAGACGCGACAGTTAATTCACCCCTCCACTTT. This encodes CASSQDATVNSPLHF.

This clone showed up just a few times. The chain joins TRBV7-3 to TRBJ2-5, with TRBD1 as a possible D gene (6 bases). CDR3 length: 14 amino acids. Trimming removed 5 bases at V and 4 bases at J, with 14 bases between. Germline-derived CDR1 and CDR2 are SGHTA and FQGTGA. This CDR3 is CASSITGSSETQYF. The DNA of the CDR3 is TGTGCCAGCAGCATTACAGGGAGTTCAGAGACCCAGTACTTC.

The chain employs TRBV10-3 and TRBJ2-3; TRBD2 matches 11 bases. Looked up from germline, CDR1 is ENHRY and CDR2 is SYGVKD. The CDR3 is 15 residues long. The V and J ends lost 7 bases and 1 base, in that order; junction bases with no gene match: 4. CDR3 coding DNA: TGTGCCATCACTAAACTAGCGGGGGGCACAGATACGCAGTATTTT. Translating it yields CAITKLAGGTDTQYF.

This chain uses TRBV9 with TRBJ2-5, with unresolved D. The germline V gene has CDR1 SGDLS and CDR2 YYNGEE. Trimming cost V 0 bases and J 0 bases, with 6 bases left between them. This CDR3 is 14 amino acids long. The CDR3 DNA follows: TGTGCCAGCAGCGTAGGCCGGTACCAAGAGACCCAGTACTTC. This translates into CASSVGRYQETQYF.

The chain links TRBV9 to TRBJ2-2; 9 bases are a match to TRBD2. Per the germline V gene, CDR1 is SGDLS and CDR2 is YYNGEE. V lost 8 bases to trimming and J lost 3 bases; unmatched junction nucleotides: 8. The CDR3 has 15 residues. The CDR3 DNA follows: TGTGCCAGTTCTATAGCGGGGGCCTACACCGGGGAGCTGTTTTTT. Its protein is CASSIAGAYTGELFF.

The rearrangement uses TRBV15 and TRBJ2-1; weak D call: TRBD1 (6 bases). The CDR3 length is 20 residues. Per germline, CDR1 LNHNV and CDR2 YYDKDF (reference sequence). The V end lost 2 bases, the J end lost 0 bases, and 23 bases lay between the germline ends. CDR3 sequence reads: CATSRSPGQRVRSSYNEQFF. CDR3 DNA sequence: TGTGCCACCAGCAGAAGTCCTGGACAGCGCGTGCGCAGCTCCTACAATGAGCAGTTCTTC.

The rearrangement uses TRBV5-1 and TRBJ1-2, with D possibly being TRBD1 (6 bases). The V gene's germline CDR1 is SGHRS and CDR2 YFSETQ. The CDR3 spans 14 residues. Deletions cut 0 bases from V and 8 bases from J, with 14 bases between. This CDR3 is CASSLGQTGSGYTF. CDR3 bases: TGCGCCAGCAGCTTGGGACAGACAGGATCGGGCTACACCTTC.

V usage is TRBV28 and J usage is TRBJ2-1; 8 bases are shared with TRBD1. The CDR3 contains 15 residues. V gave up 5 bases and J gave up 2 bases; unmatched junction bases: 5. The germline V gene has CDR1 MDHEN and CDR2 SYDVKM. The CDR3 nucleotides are TGTGCCAGCAGTCCCCAGGGGGCCCCCTACAATGAGCAGTTCTTC. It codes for CASSPQGAPYNEQFF.

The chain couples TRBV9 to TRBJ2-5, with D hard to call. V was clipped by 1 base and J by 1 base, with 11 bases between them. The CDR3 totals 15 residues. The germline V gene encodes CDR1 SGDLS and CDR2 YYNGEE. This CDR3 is CASSVWEGRQETQYF. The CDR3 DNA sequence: TGTGCCAGCAGCGTATGGGAAGGGCGCCAAGAGACCCAGTACTTC. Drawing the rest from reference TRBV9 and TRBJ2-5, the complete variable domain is DSGVTQTPKHLITATGQRVTLRCSPRSGDLSVYWYQQSLDQGLQFLIQYYNGEERAKGNILERFSAQQFPDLHSELNLSSLELGDSALYFCASSVWEGRQETQYFGPGTRLLVL.

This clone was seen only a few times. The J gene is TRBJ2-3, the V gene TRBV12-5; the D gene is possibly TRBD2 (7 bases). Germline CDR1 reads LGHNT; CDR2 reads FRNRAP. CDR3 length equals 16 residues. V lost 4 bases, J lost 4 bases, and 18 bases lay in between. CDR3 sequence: CASGWGGGAYADTQYF. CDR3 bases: TGTGCTAGTGGTTGGGGAGGGGGTGCCTACGCAGATACGCAGTATTTT.

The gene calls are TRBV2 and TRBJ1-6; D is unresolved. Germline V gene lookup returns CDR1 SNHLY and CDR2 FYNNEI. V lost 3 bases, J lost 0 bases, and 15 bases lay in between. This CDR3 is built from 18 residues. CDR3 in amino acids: CASSELGRRSSYNSPLHF. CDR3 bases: TGTGCCAGCAGTGAGTTGGGGAGGCGGAGCTCCTATAATTCACCCCTCCACTTT. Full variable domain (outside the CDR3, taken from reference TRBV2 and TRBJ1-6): EPEVTQTPSHQVTQMGQEVILRCVPISNHLYFYWYRQILGQKVEFLVSFYNNEISEKSEIFDDQFSVERPDGSNFTLKIRSTKLEDSAMYFCASSELGRRSSYNSPLHFGNGTRLTVT.

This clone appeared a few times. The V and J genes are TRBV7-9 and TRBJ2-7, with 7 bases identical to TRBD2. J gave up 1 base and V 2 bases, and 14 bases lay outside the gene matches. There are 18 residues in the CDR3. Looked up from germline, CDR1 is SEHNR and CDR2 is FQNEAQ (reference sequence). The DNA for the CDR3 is TGTGCCAGCAGCTTACCTATGAAGGGGCCCGGGGGGTCCTACGAGCAGTACTTC. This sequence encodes CASSLPMKGPGGSYEQYF.

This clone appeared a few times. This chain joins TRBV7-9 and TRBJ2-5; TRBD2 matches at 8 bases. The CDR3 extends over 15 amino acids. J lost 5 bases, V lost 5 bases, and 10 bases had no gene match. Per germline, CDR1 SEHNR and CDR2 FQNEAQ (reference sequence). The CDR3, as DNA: TGTGCCAGCAGCCCCCTAGCGGGCGGTCAGGAGACCCAGTACTTC. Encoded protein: CASSPLAGGQETQYF.

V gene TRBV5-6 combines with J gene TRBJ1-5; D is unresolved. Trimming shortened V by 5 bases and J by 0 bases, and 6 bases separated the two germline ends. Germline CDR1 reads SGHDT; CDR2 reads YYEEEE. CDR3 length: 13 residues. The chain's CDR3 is CASSSISNQPQHF. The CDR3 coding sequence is TGTGCCAGCAGTTCCATTAGCAATCAGCCCCAGCATTTT.

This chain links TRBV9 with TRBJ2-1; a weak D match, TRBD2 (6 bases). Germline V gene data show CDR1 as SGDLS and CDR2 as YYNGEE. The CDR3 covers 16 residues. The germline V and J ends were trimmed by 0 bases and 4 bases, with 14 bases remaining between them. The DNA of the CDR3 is TGTGCCAGCAGCGTAGCGAGTAGCGGTTTTTACAATGAGCAGTTCTTC. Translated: CASSVASSGFYNEQFF.

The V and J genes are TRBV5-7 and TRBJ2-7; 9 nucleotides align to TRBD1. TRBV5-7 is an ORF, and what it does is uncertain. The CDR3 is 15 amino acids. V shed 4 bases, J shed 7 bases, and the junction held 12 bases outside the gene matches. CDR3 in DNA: TGTGCCAGCAGCCCCACCCCGGGACAGGGAGCAGAGCAGTACTTC. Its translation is CASSPTPGQGAEQYF.

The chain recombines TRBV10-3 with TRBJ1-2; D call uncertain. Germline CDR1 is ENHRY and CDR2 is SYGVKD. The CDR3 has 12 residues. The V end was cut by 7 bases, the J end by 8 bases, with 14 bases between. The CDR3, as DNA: TGTGCCATCATCGGAGCCGGGGAAGGCTACACCTTC. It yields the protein CAIIGAGEGYTF.

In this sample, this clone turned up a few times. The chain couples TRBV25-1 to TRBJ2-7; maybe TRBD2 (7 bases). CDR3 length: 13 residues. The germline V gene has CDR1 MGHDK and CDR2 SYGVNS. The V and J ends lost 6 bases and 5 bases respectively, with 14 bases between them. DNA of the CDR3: TGTGCCAGCAGCGACGGGGGGCTGGACGAGCAGTACTTC. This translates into CASSDGGLDEQYF.

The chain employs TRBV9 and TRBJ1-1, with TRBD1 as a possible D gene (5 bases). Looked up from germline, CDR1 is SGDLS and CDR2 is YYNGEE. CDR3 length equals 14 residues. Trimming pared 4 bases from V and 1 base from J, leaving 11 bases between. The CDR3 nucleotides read TGTGCCAGCAGCACCACCGGACAGAACACTGAAGCTTTCTTT. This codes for CASSTTGQNTEAFF. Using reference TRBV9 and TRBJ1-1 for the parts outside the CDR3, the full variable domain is DSGVTQTPKHLITATGQRVTLRCSPRSGDLSVYWYQQSLDQGLQFLIQYYNGEERAKGNILERFSAQQFPDLHSELNLSSLELGDSALYFCASSTTGQNTEAFFGQGTRLTVV.

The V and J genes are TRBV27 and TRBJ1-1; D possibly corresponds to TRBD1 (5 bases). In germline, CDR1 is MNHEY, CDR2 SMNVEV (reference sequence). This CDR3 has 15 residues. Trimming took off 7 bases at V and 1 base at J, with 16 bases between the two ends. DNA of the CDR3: TGTGCCAGCACAAAGGGGACTTATGGGAACACTGAAGCTTTCTTT. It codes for CASTKGTYGNTEAFF.

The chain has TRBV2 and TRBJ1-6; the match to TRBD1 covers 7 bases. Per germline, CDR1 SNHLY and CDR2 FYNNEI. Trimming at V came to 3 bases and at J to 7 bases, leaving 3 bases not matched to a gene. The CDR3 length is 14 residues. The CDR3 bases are TGTGCCAGCAGTGACCAGGGGGACAATTCACCCCTCCACTTT. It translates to CASSDQGDNSPLHF.

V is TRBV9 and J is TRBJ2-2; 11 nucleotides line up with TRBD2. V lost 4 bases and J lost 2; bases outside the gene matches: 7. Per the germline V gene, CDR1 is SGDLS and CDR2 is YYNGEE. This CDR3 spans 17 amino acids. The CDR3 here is CASSPRLAGSNTGELFF. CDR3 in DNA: TGTGCCAGCAGCCCCCGACTAGCGGGGAGTAACACCGGGGAGCTGTTTTTT.

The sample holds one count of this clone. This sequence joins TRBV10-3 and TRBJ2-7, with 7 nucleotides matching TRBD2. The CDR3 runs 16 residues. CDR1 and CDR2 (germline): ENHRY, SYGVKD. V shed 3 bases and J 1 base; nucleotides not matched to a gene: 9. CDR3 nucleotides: TGTGCCATCAGTGAACTAGCCGGAGCGGGATCCTACGAGCAGTACTTC. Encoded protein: CAISELAGAGSYEQYF.

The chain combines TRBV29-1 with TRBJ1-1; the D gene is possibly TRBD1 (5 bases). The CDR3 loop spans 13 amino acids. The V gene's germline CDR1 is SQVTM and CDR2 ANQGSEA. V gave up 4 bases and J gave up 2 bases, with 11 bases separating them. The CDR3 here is CSVAPTVNTEAFF. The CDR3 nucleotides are TGCAGCGTTGCCCCGACAGTAAACACTGAAGCTTTCTTT.

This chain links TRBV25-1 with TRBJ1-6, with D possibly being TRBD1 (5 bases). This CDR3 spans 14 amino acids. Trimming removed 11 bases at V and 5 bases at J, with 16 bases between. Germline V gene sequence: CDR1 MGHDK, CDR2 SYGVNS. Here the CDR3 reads CAGSRAADNSPLHF. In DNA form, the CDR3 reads TGTGCCGGCTCCAGGGCCGCAGATAATTCACCCCTCCACTTT.

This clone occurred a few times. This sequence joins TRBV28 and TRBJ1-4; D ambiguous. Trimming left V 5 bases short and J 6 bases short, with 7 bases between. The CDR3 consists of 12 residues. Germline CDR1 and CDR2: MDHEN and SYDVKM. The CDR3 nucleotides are TGTGCCAGCAGTCTACCTTATGAAAAACTGTTTTTT. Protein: CASSLPYEKLFF.

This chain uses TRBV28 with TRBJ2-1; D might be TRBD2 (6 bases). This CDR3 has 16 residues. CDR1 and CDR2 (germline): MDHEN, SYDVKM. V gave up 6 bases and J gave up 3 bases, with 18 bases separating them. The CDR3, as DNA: TGTGCCAGCAGCACCACCGGGACTGGGAGCTACAATGAGCAGTTCTTC. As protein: CASSTTGTGSYNEQFF.